The rows below give T cell receptor beta chains drawn from one sample of a study of OX40 agonist ivuxolimab in advanced cancers. Generated by immunoSEQ multiplex PCR, the TCRdb table keeps only in-frame clones and is missing some. This table has roughly 100,000 clones, less than 95% appearing once. This specimen was CD4+ or CD8+ T cells sorted from blood, taken in a trial of the OX40 agonist ivuxolimab. These receptor sequences come from an adult with an advanced solid tumor such as melanoma, head and neck, liver or kidney cancer. Each CDR3 is given with its conserved first and last residue. Each record gives: clone size, J gene, V gene, D gene, CDR3 length, CDR3 protein, CDR3 DNA. D genes are given only for firm matches. Where a row states a size, it is once, few, many or the class of an expanded clone; other rows omit it.

-,TRBJ2-2,TRBV5-4,TRBD2,17,CASSLGTSGGNTGELFF,TGTGCCAGCAGCCTCGGGACTAGCGGGGGGAACACCGGGGAGCTGTTTTTT
-,TRBJ1-4,TRBV7-3,TRBD1,13,CASSPRDSEKLFF,TGTGCCAGCAGCCCCCGGGACAGTGAAAAACTGTTTTTT
-,TRBJ2-2,TRBV11-2,-,15,CASSLGGARTGELFF,TGTGCCAGCAGCTTAGGGGGGGCGCGCACCGGGGAGCTGTTTTTT
-,TRBJ1-1,TRBV28,TRBD1,14,CASSLTGVNTEAFF,TGTGCCAGCAGTTTGACAGGGGTAAACACTGAAGCTTTCTTT
-,TRBJ1-2,TRBV30,-,15,CAWDRAGARGYGYTF,TGTGCCTGGGACCGTGCTGGCGCTAGGGGCTATGGCTACACCTTC
-,TRBJ1-6,TRBV30,TRBD1,13,CAWSVQGISPLHF,TGTGCCTGGAGTGTACAGGGGATCTCACCCCTCCACTTT
-,TRBJ2-7,TRBV18,-,13,CASSPGVIYEQYF,TGTGCCAGCTCACCCGGGGTCATCTACGAGCAGTACTTC
-,TRBJ1-1,TRBV4-3,-,15,CASSQDPRNVAEAFF,TGCGCCAGCAGCCAAGACCCTCGAAATGTCGCTGAAGCTTTCTTT
-,TRBJ2-7,TRBV28,TRBD1,14,CASGRRDRGYEQYF,TGTGCCAGCGGCCGCCGGGACAGGGGTTACGAGCAGTACTTC
-,TRBJ1-5,TRBV28,TRBD1,17,CASKDRGFRVSNQPQHF,TGTGCCAGCAAGGACAGGGGGTTTAGGGTCAGCAATCAGCCCCAGCATTTT
-,TRBJ1-4,TRBV28,-,14,CASSLGRTREKLFF,TGTGCCAGCAGTTTGGGCCGCACCCGAGAAAAACTGTTTTTT
-,TRBJ2-7,TRBV27,-,15,CASSSPDRGAYEQYF,TGTGCCAGCAGTTCCCCAGATAGAGGAGCCTACGAGCAGTACTTC
-,TRBJ2-5,TRBV5-6,-,14,CASSRSLWGETQYF,TGTGCCAGCAGCCGTTCCCTCTGGGGTGAGACCCAGTACTTC
-,TRBJ1-1,TRBV6-5,-,14,CASSYTGRNTEAFF,TGTGCCAGCAGTTATACAGGGCGGAACACTGAAGCTTTCTTT
-,TRBJ2-7,TRBV5-1,TRBD1,15,CASSFNTGQGHEQYF,TGCGCCAGCAGCTTCAATACGGGACAGGGCCACGAGCAGTACTTC
-,TRBJ2-4,TRBV5-5,-,15,CASSFTELAKNIQYF,TGTGCCAGCAGCTTTACGGAACTAGCCAAAAACATTCAGTACTTC
-,TRBJ1-6,TRBV18,-,16,CASSPRSSSYNSPLHF,TGTGCCAGCTCACCACGGTCGAGCTCCTATAATTCACCCCTCCACTTT
-,TRBJ2-3,TRBV18,TRBD2,19,CASSPIVLSSGTSTDTQYF,TGTGCCAGCTCACCAATCGTACTATCTAGCGGTACTAGCACAGATACGCAGTATTTT
-,TRBJ2-5,TRBV28,-,12,CASSWGRETQYF,TGTGCCAGCAGTTGGGGACGCGAGACCCAGTACTTC
-,TRBJ2-3,TRBV28,-,15,CASNIPGPVGDTQYF,TGTGCCAGCAACATACCGGGCCCGGTCGGGGATACGCAGTATTTT
few,TRBJ2-5,TRBV5-8,TRBD1,16,CASSFNPGGLQETQYF,TGTGCCAGCAGCTTCAACCCAGGGGGCCTGCAAGAGACCCAGTACTTC
-,TRBJ2-1,TRBV4-3,-,13,CASSQERQNEQFF,TGCGCCAGCAGCCAAGAACGGCAGAATGAGCAGTTCTTC
-,TRBJ2-7,TRBV7-2,TRBD2,15,CASSLTQGGAYEQYF,TGTGCCAGCAGCCTCACCCAGGGAGGGGCGTACGAGCAGTACTTC
-,TRBJ2-7,TRBV7-9,-,14,CASSLDGERVEQYF,TGTGCCAGCAGCTTAGACGGGGAGAGGGTCGAGCAGTACTTC
-,TRBJ1-1,TRBV18,-,13,CASFRGRETEAFF,TGTGCCAGCTTCAGGGGCAGGGAGACTGAAGCTTTCTTT
once,TRBJ1-5,TRBV6-6,TRBD1,14,CASSTRTGMQPQHF,TGTGCCAGCAGTACCAGGACAGGGATGCAGCCCCAGCATTTT
-,TRBJ1-4,TRBV5-1,-,15,CASSLALGGFEKLFF,TGCGCCAGCAGCTTGGCCTTGGGGGGTTTTGAAAAACTGTTTTTT